One sample yielded the 24 T cell receptor beta chains listed below, sequenced in a study of spatial heterogeneity in lung cancer. Stated time point: sample taken at primary tumor resection. TCRdb re-derived calls from the 5' RACE reads in MiXCR, one entry per CDR3 protein. The sample has about 540 distinct CDR3 sequences; around 14% are singletons. The sample consisted of normal lung tissue next to the tumor, taken at surgery. These receptors were obtained from a male donor with early-stage non-small cell lung cancer.

This clonotype occurred many times. This chain connects TRBV29-1 to TRBJ2-5; 9 positions agree with TRBD2. Trimming at V came to 8 bases and at J to 0 bases, leaving 4 bases not matched to a gene. CDR3 size: 13 residues. CDR1 and CDR2 (germline): SQVTM, ANQGSEA. The CDR3 region is CSSLAGYQETQYF. The CDR3 region has the DNA TGCAGCTCTCTAGCGGGATACCAAGAGACCCAGTACTTC.

This clonotype counts as hyperexpanded (1% or more). J is TRBJ2-3 and V is TRBV2, with 10 positions matching TRBD2. Germline V lookup: CDR1 SNHLY, CDR2 FYNNEI. V lost 1 base and J lost 0; bases outside the gene matches: 1. This CDR3 is 16 amino acids long. DNA of the CDR3: TGTGCCAGCAGTGAAGGGACTAGCGGTAGCACAGATACGCAGTATTTT. Translation: CASSEGTSGSTDTQYF.

This sequence joins TRBV7-2 and TRBJ1-1; 7 bases are shared with TRBD1. Germline CDR1 is SGHTA and CDR2 is FQGNSA. CDR3 length: 15 residues. The V segment lost 7 bases and the J segment 2 bases; nucleotides outside the gene matches: 10. This CDR3 is CASTPIGGLNTEAFF. In DNA form, the CDR3 reads TGTGCCAGCACCCCCATAGGGGGCCTTAACACTGAAGCTTTCTTT.

This clonotype came up many times. The rearrangement uses TRBV7-2 and TRBJ1-1; 10 bases are a match to TRBD1. Trimming at V came to 6 bases and at J to 4 bases, leaving 5 bases not matched to a gene. The germline CDR1 and CDR2 sequences are SGHTA and FQGNSA. The CDR3 is 14 residues long. CDR3 protein: CASRNRDRGTEAFF. DNA of the CDR3: TGTGCCAGCAGGAACCGGGACAGGGGCACTGAAGCTTTCTTT.

In its sample, this clonotype ranks as large (0.1 to 1%). The chain has TRBV7-2 and TRBJ2-7, with D tentatively TRBD2 (5 bases). This CDR3 is built from 15 residues. CDR1 SGHTA and CDR2 FQGNSA come from the germline V gene. The V end lost 0 bases, the J end lost 2 bases, and 11 bases lay between the germline ends. In DNA form, the CDR3 reads TGTGCCAGCAGCTTAGCGGGAGCGGTTGCCTACGAGCAGTACTTC. As protein: CASSLAGAVAYEQYF.

By share of the sample, this clonotype is medium-sized. V and J are TRBV11-3 and TRBJ2-5, with D possibly TRBD2 on 5 matching bases. V lost 1 base and J lost 5, with 14 bases in between. Germline CDR1 reads SGHNT; CDR2 reads YENEEA. The CDR3 is 15 amino acids. The CDR3 spells CASSLGQTSGETQYF. CDR3 DNA: TGTGCCAGCAGCTTAGGGCAGACTTCGGGGGAGACCCAGTACTTC.

This clonotype counts as medium-sized. CDR3 sequence: CASSRDPGTYEQYF. The CDR3 bases are TGTGCCAGCAGCAGGGATCCCGGAACCTACGAGCAGTACTTC. The chain has TRBV11-2 and TRBJ2-7; no definite D call. V lost 5 bases, J lost 2 bases, and 13 bases lay in between. Germline CDR1 SGHAT, CDR2 FQNNGV. The CDR3 has 14 residues.

This chain joins TRBV12-3 or TRBV12-4 and TRBJ2-2, with TRBD1 matching 8 bases. This CDR3 is built from 15 residues. The V segment lost 2 bases and the J segment 3 bases; nucleotides outside the gene matches: 2. DNA for the CDR3: TGTGCCAGCAGTTTAACGACAGGGGACACCGGGGAGCTGTTTTTT. This codes for CASSLTTGDTGELFF.

This clonotype is large by share. The chain carries TRBV11-2 and TRBJ1-6, with a possible D match to TRBD1 (5 bases). The CDR3 is 15 amino acids. Germline CDR1 and CDR2: SGHAT and FQNNGV. V lost 6 bases and J lost 7, with 16 bases in between. Written as DNA, the CDR3 is TGTGCCAGCAGGACCGGCTTGGGGACGAATTCACCCCTCCACTTT. It yields the protein CASRTGLGTNSPLHF.

In its sample, this clonotype was seen a few times. Sequence at one end of the junction differs from germline and may be a read error. The chain combines TRBV12-3 or TRBV12-4 with TRBJ2-7; D perhaps matches TRBD2 (5 bases). The CDR3 sequence is 13 residues long. In DNA form, the CDR3 reads TGTGCCAGCATTTGGGGAGCGGCATACGAGCAGCACTTC. It translates to CASIWGAAYEQHF.

This clonotype ranks as medium-sized. The chain carries TRBV2 and TRBJ2-5; 8 nucleotides agree with TRBD1. V lost 1 base to trimming and J lost 4 bases; unmatched junction nucleotides: 5. Germline lookup yields CDR1 SNHLY and CDR2 FYNNEI. The CDR3 sequence is 15 residues long. This chain's CDR3 is CASSEDRDRRETQYF. CDR3 DNA: TGTGCCAGCAGTGAAGATAGGGACAGGCGAGAGACCCAGTACTTC.

Sample share makes this clonotype medium-sized. This may come from a read error, since a much larger clone is one base off. It is likely a read error, because the conserved phenylalanine at the end of the CDR3 is missing. This chain uses TRBV24-1 with TRBJ2-1, with 7 bases lining up with TRBD2. V lost 3 bases, J lost 2 bases, and 0 bases stayed unmatched. Per germline, CDR1 KGHDR and CDR2 SFDVKD. This CDR3 spans 14 amino acids. The CDR3 bases are TGTGCCACCAGTGATGCGGGGGCCTACAATGAGCAGTTCTTA. Translation: CATSDAGAYNEQFL.

The chain combines TRBV5-5 with TRBJ1-1; maybe TRBD1 (6 bases). V was cut by 4 bases and J by 0 bases, with 19 bases left in between. The CDR3 loop spans 17 amino acids. CDR1 is SGHKS and CDR2 is YYEKEE in the germline V gene (reference sequence). Here the CDR3 DNA reads TGTGCCAGCAGCCGAAATCCGGGACAAAGGCTGAACACTGAAGCTTTCTTT. Translated: CASSRNPGQRLNTEAFF.

This clonotype is categorized as hyperexpanded. This sequence joins TRBV12-3 or TRBV12-4 and TRBJ2-7, with 7 bases lining up with TRBD1. The CDR3 is 15 amino acids. J gave up 0 bases and V 5 bases, and 7 bases lay outside the gene matches. This CDR3 is CASSADRVFSYEQYF. DNA of the CDR3: TGTGCCAGCAGTGCCGACAGGGTATTCTCCTACGAGCAGTACTTC.

By sample share, this clonotype is large. V gene TRBV7-2 combines with J gene TRBJ1-2, with D unresolved. This CDR3 is built from 16 residues. Germline V gives CDR1 SGHTA, CDR2 FQGNSA. Trimming took 3 bases from V and 6 from J, leaving 20 bases between them. For the CDR3, the DNA is TGTGCCAGCAGCTTTTTTTTGGGTGACACTCCGGATGGCTACACCTTC. It is translated as CASSFFLGDTPDGYTF. The full variable domain, with the rest looked up from reference TRBV7-2 and TRBJ1-2, is GAGVSQSPSNKVTEKGKDVELRCDPISGHTALYWYRQSLGQGLEFLIYFQGNSAPDKSGLPSDRFSAERTGGSVSTLTIQRTQQEDSAVYLCASSFFLGDTPDGYTFGSGTRLTVV.

Only a few counts were recorded for this clonotype. The chain joins TRBV7-2 to TRBJ1-5; D ambiguous. The CDR3 is 15 residues long. The ends were cut back, 5 bases at V and 1 base at J, with 12 bases in the middle. The germline V gene has CDR1 SGHTA and CDR2 FQGNSA. CDR3 coding DNA: TGTGCCAGCAGCCCGATGAGAGGCAGCAATCAGCCCCAGCATTTT. Protein: CASSPMRGSNQPQHF.

This clonotype rates as medium-sized. This chain joins TRBV11-2 and TRBJ2-3; D ambiguous. The length of the CDR3 is 16 residues. Deletions cut 5 bases from V and 0 bases from J, with 15 bases between. Germline V gene sequence: CDR1 SGHAT, CDR2 FQNNGV. The CDR3 sequence is CASSGVVASSTDTQYF. CDR3 bases: TGTGCCAGCAGCGGTGTGGTGGCGTCTAGCACAGATACGCAGTATTTT.

The sample holds many counts of this clonotype. CDR3 loop: CARTGTYEQYF. In DNA, the CDR3 is TGTGCCAGAACAGGAACCTACGAGCAGTACTTC. The V gene is TRBV25-1, the J gene TRBJ2-7; maybe TRBD1 (5 bases). The CDR3 sequence is 11 residues long. Germline CDR1 reads MGHDK; CDR2 reads SYGVNS. V gave up 9 bases and J gave up 2 bases, with 8 bases separating them.

Here the CDR3 reads CAWSGVATGELFF. The CDR3 DNA follows: TGTGCCTGGAGCGGGGTAGCTACCGGGGAGCTGTTTTTT. The genes are TRBV30 and TRBJ2-2; D is possibly TRBD2 (5 bases). Germline CDR1 GTSNPN, CDR2 SVGIG (reference sequence). V was pared by 3 bases and J by 5 bases, with 10 bases between. The CDR3 extends over 13 amino acids. Complete variable domain (other parts from reference TRBV30 and TRBJ2-2): SQTIHQWPATLVQPVGSPLSLECTVEGTSNPNLYWYRQAAGRGLQLLFYSVGIGQISSEVPQNLSASRPQDRQFILSSKKLLLSDSGFYLCAWSGVATGELFFGEGSRLTVL.

This clonotype is judged large (0.1 to 1%). This chain connects TRBV5-6 to TRBJ2-7; TRBD2 aligns across 7 bases. The CDR3 covers 15 residues. The V segment lost 1 base and the J segment 2 bases; nucleotides outside the gene matches: 6. Germline V gene data show CDR1 as SGHDT and CDR2 as YYEEEE. The CDR3 sequence: CASSLRPSGAYEQYF. The CDR3, as DNA: TGTGCCAGCAGCTTGAGGCCTAGCGGTGCCTACGAGCAGTACTTC.

This clonotype was recorded a few times. The chain recombines TRBV5-4 with TRBJ2-3; 8 positions match TRBD2. The CDR3 runs to 15 residues. The germline V gene has CDR1 SGHNT and CDR2 YYREEE (reference sequence). Losses at the gene ends were 3 bases for V and 0 bases for J; bases not matched to a gene: 3. The CDR3 DNA reads as TGTGCCAGCAGCTCCGGGGGGGATAGCACAGATACGCAGTATTTT. It is translated as CASSSGGDSTDTQYF.

This clonotype is medium-sized (0.01 to 0.1%). The chain has TRBV7-9 and TRBJ2-7; D is unresolved. Germline-derived CDR1 and CDR2 are SEHNR and FQNEAQ (reference sequence). Trimming took off 5 bases at V and 10 bases at J, with 15 bases between the two ends. CDR3 length: 12 residues. Here the CDR3 reads CASSHPDGPQYF. CDR3 DNA: TGTGCCAGCAGCCACCCGGATGGGCCCCAGTACTTC.

J is TRBJ2-7 and V is TRBV7-9; D call uncertain. The length of the CDR3 is 12 residues. V gave up 3 bases and J gave up 3 bases, with 6 bases separating them. Germline values: CDR1 SEHNR, CDR2 FQNEAQ (reference sequence). The CDR3 DNA reads as TGTGCCAGCAGCTTGTACGGCTACGAGCAGTACTTC. This sequence encodes CASSLYGYEQYF.

This clonotype has more than one count but fewer than ten. V and J are TRBV7-8 and TRBJ2-7; tentatively, D is TRBD2 (7 bases). The CDR3 consists of 16 residues. Trimming shortened V by 1 base and J by 0 bases, and 13 bases separated the two germline ends. The germline V gene encodes CDR1 SGHVS and CDR2 FQNEAQ. CDR3 protein: CASSLVGGAVSYEQYF. The DNA of the CDR3 is TGTGCCAGCAGCTTAGTGGGGGGGGCCGTCTCCTACGAGCAGTACTTC.